This T cell receptor beta chain was documented in a study of blood T cells in healthy people across ages. Overall study results and limits: Observed TCR beta diversity showed a strong correlation with the percentage of naive T cells as measured by flow cytometry. Naive CD4+ cell counts and diversity both ran higher in long-lived than in aged donors.

On this clonotype itself: The target antigen is unknown.

The CDR3 runs to 17 residues. V trimming: 2 bases; J trimming: 0 bases; junction bases outside the gene matches: 8. Germline-derived CDR1 and CDR2 are SGHVS and FQNEAQ. The second PCR ran roughly 6 to 11 cycles with a sample-barcoded 5' primer and J-beta primers. Every sample returned 3 million or more CDR3-containing paired-end reads. TCRdb called the 5' RACE reads again in MiXCR, with one record for every CDR3 protein. Here the sample spans about 1.8 million distinct CDR3 sequences, about 50% being singletons. The sequence was obtained from a woman between 40 and 50 years old in good health. Sequencing was performed on blood. V is TRBV7-8 and J is TRBJ2-3; 7 bases agree with TRBD2. The DNA for the CDR3 is TGTGCCAGCAGCTTATTGGGGCGGGGGACGAGCACAGATACGCAGTATTTT. Translation: CASSLLGRGTSTDTQYF.